Detailed here is one T cell receptor beta chain. What it binds is not known. The data were taken from a study of cytomegalovirus exposure and HLA in healthy donors. Study-wide results and limits: Earlier analysis found most TCR beta V segments productive about 87% or about 30% of the time.

The primer mix had 60 Vbeta and 13 Jbeta primers. The protocol was immunoSEQ multiplex PCR, while the TCRdb copy is restricted to in-frame clones and leaves out a portion. This table holds 100,000 or so clones, 65% to 85% found once. The sequenced sample was PBMCs. The sequence derives from a man younger than 30 in good health and CMV-seronegative.

The CDR3 spells CASSALAGADVNEQFF. The CDR3 DNA follows: TGTGCCAGCAGCGCACTAGCGGGGGCCGACGTCAATGAGCAGTTCTTC. The rearrangement uses TRBV7-9 and TRBJ2-1, with TRBD2 identical over 11 bases. Trimming at V came to 5 bases and at J to 6 bases, leaving 9 bases not matched to a gene. This CDR3 contains 16 residues. Germline lookup yields CDR1 SEHNR and CDR2 FQNEAQ (reference sequence). The full variable domain, rest sourced from reference TRBV7-9 and TRBJ2-1, is DTGVSQNPRHKITKRGQNVTFRCDPISEHNRLYWYRQTLGQGPEFLTYFQNEAQLEKSRLLSDRFSAERPKGSFSTLEIQRTEQGDSAMYLCASSALAGADVNEQFFGPGTRLTVL.